This T cell receptor (beta chain) comes out of a study of CD8 T cells in ankylosing spondylitis. Study-level findings and limits: Seemingly distinctive of ankylosing spondylitis blood was a TCR beta motif formed by eight highly homologous variants. Disease-linked clones reportedly showed significant enrichment in matched ankylosing spondylitis synovial fluid. Peripheral blood samples showed relatively rare disease-linked clones, and these clones were CD8+.

Construction of TCR beta libraries was performed using quantitative 5'-RACE with molecular barcodes. TCRdb used MiXCR to reprocess the 5' RACE reads, holding one entry per CDR3 protein. Here the sample spans about 800,000 distinct CDR3 sequences, about 12% being singletons. This clonotype was counted between two and nine times. Its antigen is currently unknown. Input material: blood, either unsorted or a sorted T cell fraction (not recorded which). This TCR came from a male donor with ankylosing spondylitis.

The CDR3 here is CSAAGGGEYF. The CDR3 nucleotides read TGCAGTGCTGCTGGAGGGGGAGAGTACTTC. The chain uses TRBV20-1 and TRBJ2-7; D may correspond to TRBD1 or TRBD2 (6 bases each). CDR3 length: 10 amino acids. Trimming left V 5 bases short and J 11 bases short, with 13 bases between. CDR1 and CDR2 (germline): DFQATT, SNEGSKA (reference sequence).